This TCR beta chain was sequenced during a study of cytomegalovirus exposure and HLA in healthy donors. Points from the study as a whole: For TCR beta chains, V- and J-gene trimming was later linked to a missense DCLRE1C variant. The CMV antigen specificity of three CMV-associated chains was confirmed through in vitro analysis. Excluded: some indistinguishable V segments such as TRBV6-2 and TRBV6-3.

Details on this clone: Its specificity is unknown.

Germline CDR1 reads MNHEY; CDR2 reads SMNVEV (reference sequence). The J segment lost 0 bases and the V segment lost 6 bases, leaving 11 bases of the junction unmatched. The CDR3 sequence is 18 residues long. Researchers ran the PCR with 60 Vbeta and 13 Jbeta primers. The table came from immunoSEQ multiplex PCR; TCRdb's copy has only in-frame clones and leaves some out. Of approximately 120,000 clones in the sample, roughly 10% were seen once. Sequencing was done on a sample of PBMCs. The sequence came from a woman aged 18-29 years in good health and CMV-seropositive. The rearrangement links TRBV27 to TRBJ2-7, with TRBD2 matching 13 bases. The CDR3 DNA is TGTGCCAGCAGCCGAAAACTAGCGGGAGGGTTAACCTCCTACGAGCAGTACTTC. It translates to CASSRKLAGGLTSYEQYF.